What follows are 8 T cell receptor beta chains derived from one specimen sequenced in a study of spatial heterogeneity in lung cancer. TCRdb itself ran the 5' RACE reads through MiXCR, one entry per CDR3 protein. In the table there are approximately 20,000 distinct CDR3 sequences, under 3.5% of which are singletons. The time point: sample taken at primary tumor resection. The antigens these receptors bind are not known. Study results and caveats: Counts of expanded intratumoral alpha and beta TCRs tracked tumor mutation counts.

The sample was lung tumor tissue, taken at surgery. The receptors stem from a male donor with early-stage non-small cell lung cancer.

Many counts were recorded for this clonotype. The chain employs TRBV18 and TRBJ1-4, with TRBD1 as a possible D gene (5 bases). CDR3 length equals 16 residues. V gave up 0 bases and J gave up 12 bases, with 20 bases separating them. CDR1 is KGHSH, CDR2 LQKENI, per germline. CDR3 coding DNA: TGTGCCAGCTCACCACCGTTTGGGGGACGCGAAGAGGAACTGTTTTTT. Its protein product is CASSPPFGGREEELFF.

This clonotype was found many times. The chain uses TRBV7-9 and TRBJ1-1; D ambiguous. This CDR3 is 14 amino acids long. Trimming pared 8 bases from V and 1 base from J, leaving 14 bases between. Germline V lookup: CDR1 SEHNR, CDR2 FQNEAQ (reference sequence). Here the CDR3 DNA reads TGTGCCAGCTCCTATGGCGGAGGGAACACTGAAGCTTTCTTT. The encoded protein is CASSYGGGNTEAFF.

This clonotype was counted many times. The DNA for the CDR3 is TGCGCCAGCAGGTTTAGCGGCCGCAGCTACGAGCAGTACTTC. It codes for CASRFSGRSYEQYF. The gene calls are TRBV10-2 and TRBJ2-7, with TRBD2 as a possible D gene (6 bases). V lost 6 bases, J lost 3 bases, and 15 bases lay in between. CDR3 length: 14 residues. Germline CDR1 WSHSY, CDR2 SAAADI.

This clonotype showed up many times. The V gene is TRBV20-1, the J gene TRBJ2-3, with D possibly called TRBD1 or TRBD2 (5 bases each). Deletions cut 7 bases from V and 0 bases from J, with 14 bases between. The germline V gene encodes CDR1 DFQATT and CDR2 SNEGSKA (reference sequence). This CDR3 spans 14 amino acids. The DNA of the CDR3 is TGCAGTGTGTTCAGGGACCTCAGCACAGATACGCAGTATTTT. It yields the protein CSVFRDLSTDTQYF.

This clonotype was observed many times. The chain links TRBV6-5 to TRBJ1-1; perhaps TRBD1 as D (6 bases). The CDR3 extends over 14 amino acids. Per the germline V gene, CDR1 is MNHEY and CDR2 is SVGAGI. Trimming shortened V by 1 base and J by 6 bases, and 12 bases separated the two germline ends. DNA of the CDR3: TGTGCCAGCAGTTACTTACAGGGTACGCCTGAAGCTTTCTTT. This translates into CASSYLQGTPEAFF.

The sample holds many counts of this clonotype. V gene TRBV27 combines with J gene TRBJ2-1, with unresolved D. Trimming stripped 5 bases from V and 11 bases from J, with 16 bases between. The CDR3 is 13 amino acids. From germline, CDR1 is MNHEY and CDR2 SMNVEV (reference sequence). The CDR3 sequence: CASSPPTALQQFF. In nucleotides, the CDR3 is TGTGCCAGCAGTCCCCCCACTGCCCTCCAGCAGTTCTTC.

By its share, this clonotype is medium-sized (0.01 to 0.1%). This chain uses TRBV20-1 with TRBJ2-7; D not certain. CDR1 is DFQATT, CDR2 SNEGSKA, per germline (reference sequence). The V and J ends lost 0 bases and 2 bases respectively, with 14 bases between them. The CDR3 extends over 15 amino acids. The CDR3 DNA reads TGCAGTGCTAGAGATCAAGGGCTACGACCCTACGAGCAGTACTTC. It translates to CSARDQGLRPYEQYF.

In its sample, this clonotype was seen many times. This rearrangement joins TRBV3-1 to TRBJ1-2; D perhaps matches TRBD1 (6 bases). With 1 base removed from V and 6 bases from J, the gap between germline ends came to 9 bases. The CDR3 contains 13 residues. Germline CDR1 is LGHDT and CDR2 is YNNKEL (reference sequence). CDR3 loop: CASSQGTANGYTF. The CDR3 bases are TGTGCCAGCAGCCAAGGGACAGCCAATGGCTACACCTTC.